A selection of T cell receptor beta chains follows, all from one sample in a study of blood T cell repertoires in COVID-19. Sequencing was performed with immunoSEQ multiplex PCR; in TCRdb, only in-frame clones are kept and a portion is missing. The sample lists more than 200,000 clones, around 82% occurring once. Sequencing was done on a sample of peripheral blood. The receptors here all came from a woman aged 80 or older with active or convalescent COVID-19. Each CDR3 is given with its conserved first and last residue. The D gene is left open where the match is weak. Only some rows state a clone size, as once, few, many or a class for expanded clones.

j_gene,d_gene,v_gene,abundance,CDR3aa,CDR3nt
TRBJ2-5,TRBD2,TRBV5-1,few,CASSLGVAGGFDETQYF,TGCGCCAGCAGCTTGGGGGTAGCGGGAGGATTCGACGAGACCCAGTACTTC
TRBJ2-5,TRBD1,TRBV11-1,.,CASSLDRRQETQYF,TGTGCCAGCAGCCTGGACAGGAGGCAAGAGACCCAGTACTTC
TRBJ2-1,TRBD1,TRBV6-5,.,CASSYRDRGYNEQFF,TGTGCCAGCAGTTACAGGGACAGGGGTTACAATGAGCAGTTCTTC
TRBJ2-3,.,TRBV5-1,.,CASRPVTGAAFTDTQYF,TGCGCCAGCAGACCCGTCACTGGGGCGGCATTCACAGATACGCAGTATTTT
TRBJ2-1,.,TRBV27,.,CASSLSLAASSYNEQFF,TGTGCCAGCAGTTTATCGCTCGCCGCCAGCTCCTACAATGAGCAGTTCTTC
TRBJ2-4,.,TRBV25-1,.,CASSGSGDLENIQYF,TGTGCCAGCAGTGGCTCAGGGGACCTAGAAAACATTCAGTACTTC
TRBJ2-5,.,TRBV5-1,.,CASHGDSGQTQYF,TGCGCCAGCCACGGCGATAGTGGGCAGACCCAGTACTTC
TRBJ2-3,.,TRBV3-1/TRBV3-2,.,CASSQVSQGTDTQYF,TGTGCCAGCAGCCAAGTTTCCCAGGGTACAGATACGCAGTATTTT
TRBJ2-7,TRBD1,TRBV5-1,few,CASSWGQGNEQYF,TGCGCCAGCAGCTGGGGACAGGGCAACGAGCAGTACTTC
TRBJ2-7,.,TRBV5-1,.,CASSLDGTSSYEQYF,TGCGCCAGCAGCTTGGATGGTACAAGCTCCTACGAGCAGTACTTC
TRBJ2-3,.,TRBV12-2,.,CASRLCAGHTDTQYF,TGTGCAAGTCGCTTATGTGCGGGGCACACAGATACGCAGTATTTT
TRBJ1-2,.,TRBV4-1,once,CASSQSHAVHYGYTF,TGCGCCAGCAGCCAATCTCACGCAGTCCACTATGGCTACACCTTC
TRBJ1-2,.,TRBV6-5,.,CASRATRGYTF,TGTGCCAGCAGGGCGACACGGGGCTACACCTTC
TRBJ2-3,.,TRBV5-4,few,CASSLAGTGSDTQYF,TGTGCCAGCAGCTTGGCCGGGACTGGGAGTGATACGCAGTATTTT
TRBJ2-1,.,TRBV9,.,CASSGGDRRQQFF,TGTGCCAGCAGCGGGGGAGACAGGCGGCAGCAGTTCTTC
TRBJ2-3,.,TRBV2,.,CASSAGQWDTQYF,TGTGCCAGCAGTGCCGGACAGTGGGATACGCAGTATTTT
TRBJ1-1,TRBD1,TRBV15,.,CATSRGGQTNTEAFF,TGTGCCACCAGCAGGGGGGGACAGACGAACACTGAAGCTTTCTTT
TRBJ2-1,TRBD2,TRBV19,.,CASSPRNSGGTYNEQFF,TGTGCCAGTAGCCCGAGAAATAGCGGGGGGACCTACAATGAGCAGTTCTTC
TRBJ1-3,.,TRBV28,.,CASSLGSSGNTIYF,TGTGCCAGCAGCCTAGGGAGCTCTGGAAACACCATATATTTT
TRBJ1-5,.,TRBV19,.,CASSQTGVNLPPQHF,TGTGCCAGTAGTCAGACAGGAGTCAATCTCCCGCCCCAGCATTTT
TRBJ1-3,.,TRBV6-5,.,CASRPDSARNTIYF,TGTGCCAGCAGACCCGACAGTGCTCGAAACACCATATATTTT
TRBJ1-2,TRBD1,TRBV10-3,.,CAISTDRAYGYTF,TGTGCCATCAGTACGGACAGGGCCTATGGCTACACCTTC
TRBJ1-2,TRBD1,TRBV9,.,CASSLDRVELANYGYTF,TGTGCCAGCAGCCTCGACAGGGTGGAACTGGCTAACTATGGCTACACCTTC
TRBJ2-1,.,TRBV12-3/TRBV12-4,.,CASRWATYNEQFF,TGTGCCAGCAGATGGGCAACCTACAATGAGCAGTTCTTC
TRBJ2-7,.,TRBV5-1,.,CASSFGAGTYEQYF,TGCGCCAGCAGCTTTGGGGCAGGCACCTACGAGCAGTACTTC
TRBJ2-5,TRBD2,TRBV18,.,CASSPGTSGVETQYF,TGTGCCAGCTCACCAGGGACTAGCGGGGTTGAGACCCAGTACTTC
TRBJ2-3,TRBD1,TRBV5-4,.,CASSKGQGSTDTQYF,TGTGCCAGCAGCAAAGGACAGGGTAGCACAGATACGCAGTATTTT